A selection of T cell receptor beta chains follows, all from one sample in a study of identical twins. Each CDR3 protein gets one entry after TCRdb re-called the 5' RACE reads with MiXCR. The table lists about 520,000 distinct CDR3 sequences, approximately 22% of them singletons. The same sample was also used in a study of T cells expressing NK-cell markers.

Sequencing was performed on CD4+ T cells sorted from blood. Receptor source: a woman aged 18-29 years in good health. CDR3s include the opening cysteine and the closing phenylalanine or tryptophan. D genes are given only for firm matches. Not every row has a clone size; where given, it reads once, few, many or a size class.

>TRBV6-1|TRBJ2-2|-|-
CASGGDKRVFTGELFF
TGTGCCAGCGGGGGGGACAAAAGAGTCTTCACCGGGGAGCTGTTTTTT
>TRBV6-5|TRBJ2-1|few|TRBD1
CASSYGGQGAYEQFF
TGTGCCAGCAGTTACGGGGGACAGGGGGCATATGAGCAGTTCTTC
>TRBV20-1|TRBJ2-4|many|-
CSAADLAKNIQYF
TGCAGTGCTGCGGATTTAGCCAAAAACATTCAGTACTTC
>TRBV4-1|TRBJ2-1|-|TRBD2
CASSQGPGTSGRPYNEQFF
TGCGCCAGCAGCCAGGGTCCCGGGACTAGCGGGAGGCCCTACAATGAGCAGTTCTTC
>TRBV30|TRBJ2-7|few|-
CAWSPDPARELSYEQYF
TGTGCCTGGAGCCCAGATCCCGCCAGGGAGCTCTCCTACGAGCAGTACTTC
>TRBV5-1|TRBJ1-1|few|-
CASSDPGNRNTEAFF
TGCGCCAGCAGCGATCCGGGGAACCGTAACACTGAAGCTTTCTTT
>TRBV10-3|TRBJ2-6|many|-
CAISAVEGANVLTF
TGTGCCATCAGTGCAGTAGAAGGGGCCAACGTCCTGACTTTC
>TRBV20-1|TRBJ2-5|-|-
CSATGSSWVQETQYF
TGCAGTGCTACTGGATCTAGTTGGGTCCAAGAGACCCAGTACTTC
>TRBV7-9|TRBJ1-2|few|-
CAILPGGEGGYTF
TGTGCCATCCTCCCGGGGGGGGAGGGTGGCTACACCTTC
>TRBV20-1|TRBJ2-1|few|TRBD2
CSVEGRGSGYNEQFF
TGCAGTGTCGAAGGCCGCGGGAGTGGCTACAATGAGCAGTTCTTC
>TRBV5-1|TRBJ1-1|many|-
CASSGDGSMNTEAFF
TGCGCCAGCAGCGGCGACGGCAGCATGAACACTGAAGCTTTCTTT
>TRBV6-1|TRBJ2-3|-|-
CASTLTSFTTDTQYF
TGTGCCAGCACCCTAACTAGTTTTACCACAGATACGCAGTATTTT
>TRBV6-6|TRBJ2-1|-|-
CASSLLQRRFF
TGTGCCAGCAGTTTACTACAGAGGAGGTTCTTC
>TRBV5-5|TRBJ2-3|few|-
CASSLVPTSTDTQYF
TGTGCCAGCAGCTTGGTCCCGACTAGCACAGATACGCAGTATTTT
>TRBV4-3|TRBJ2-5|-|-
CASSHEVPGLLVF
TGCGCCAGCAGCCATGAAGTACCGGGACTCCTTGTTTTC
>TRBV4-3|TRBJ2-7|-|-
CASSQDFRRTSYEQYF
TGCGCCAGCAGCCAAGACTTCAGGCGAACCTCCTACGAGCAGTACTTC
>TRBV5-6|TRBJ1-2|-|TRBD1
CASSPPGGYGYTF
TGTGCCAGCAGCCCCCCAGGGGGCTATGGCTACACCTTC
>TRBV27|TRBJ2-7|-|TRBD2
CASSYTSGVSYEQYF
TGTGCCAGCAGTTATACTAGCGGGGTGTCCTACGAGCAGTACTTC
>TRBV5-1|TRBJ1-4|few|-
CASSFGPNEKLFF
TGCGCCAGCAGCTTCGGACCGAATGAAAAACTGTTTTTT
>TRBV3-1|TRBJ2-1|-|-
CASSQDAAYNEQFF
TGTGCCAGCAGCCAAGATGCCGCCTACAATGAGCAGTTCTTC
>TRBV29-1|TRBJ2-1|many|TRBD2
CSVQGLASSYNEQFF
TGCAGCGTTCAGGGACTAGCGAGCTCCTACAATGAGCAGTTCTTC
>TRBV10-3|TRBJ2-1|few|TRBD2
CAISESVPSGGENEQFF
TGTGCCATCAGTGAGTCTGTACCTAGCGGGGGGGAGAATGAGCAGTTCTTC
>TRBV20-1|TRBJ2-1|-|TRBD2
CSASPLAGGPGEQFF
TGCAGTGCTAGCCCCCTAGCGGGGGGGCCGGGGGAGCAGTTCTTC
>TRBV7-9|TRBJ2-3|many|TRBD2
CASSYSGVGTDTQYF
TGTGCCAGCAGCTATAGCGGGGTAGGCACAGATACGCAGTATTTT
>TRBV4-3|TRBJ2-3|few|TRBD2
CASSGSLAVSTDTQYF
TGCGCCAGCAGCGGATCCCTAGCGGTTAGCACAGATACGCAGTATTTT
>TRBV20-1|TRBJ1-6|many|-
CSAPTGTHYYNSPLHF
TGCAGTGCTCCAACCGGGACACACTACTATAATTCACCCCTCCACTTT
>TRBV29-1|TRBJ2-1|many|-
CSVEFHHEQFF
TGCAGCGTTGAATTTCACCATGAGCAGTTCTTC
>TRBV20-1|TRBJ1-2|once|-
CSARSQKLYGYTF
TGCAGTGCTAGGTCCCAGAAGCTCTATGGCTACACCTTC
>TRBV20-1|TRBJ2-7|few|-
CSADRHPYEQYF
TGCAGTGCCGACAGGCACCCCTACGAGCAGTACTTC
>TRBV5-5|TRBJ2-5|-|-
CASSEHVQETQYF
TGTGCCAGCAGCGAACACGTCCAAGAGACCCAGTACTTC
>TRBV7-9|TRBJ2-7|-|TRBD1
CASGPGQQGMWYEQYF
TGTGCCAGCGGCCCGGGGCAACAGGGGATGTGGTACGAGCAGTACTTC